The 21 T cell receptor beta chains below were found in one sample sequenced in a study of beta chain features in type 1 diabetes. What was sequenced were expressed TCRB transcripts, since all of the isolated RNA had been reverse transcribed. Some clones are missing from TCRdb's copy, which holds only in-frame ones; the method was immunoSEQ multiplex PCR. The sample consists of hundreds of thousands of clones, around an eighth of them appearing once. The antigens of these receptors remain unknown. Study findings and constraints: Across all four CD4+ subsets, people with type 1 diabetes showed modestly shorter TCRB CDR3s.

Sequenced sample: naive CD4+ T cells from blood. The receptors were gathered from a man in his late teens or twenties with type 1 diabetes.

This clone was detected only a few times. This rearrangement joins TRBV7-9 to TRBJ1-5; 9 bases are shared with TRBD1. V dropped 5 bases and J dropped 9; count of bases not matched to a gene: 14. This CDR3 spans 16 amino acids. Germline V CDR1 and CDR2: SEHNR, FQNEAQ (reference sequence). DNA for the CDR3: TGTGCCAGCAGCGCCAATGCGGGACAGGGCTTAGGGCCCCAGCATTTT. The encoded protein is CASSANAGQGLGPQHF.

The chain carries TRBV5-1 and TRBJ2-2; 7 bases are a match to TRBD1. Germline CDR1 reads SGHRS; CDR2 reads YFSETQ. The V segment lost 4 bases and the J segment 2 bases; nucleotides outside the gene matches: 14. The CDR3 covers 18 residues. CDR3 residues: CASSQGTVPDKNTGELFF. DNA of the CDR3: TGCGCCAGCAGCCAAGGGACAGTTCCAGATAAAAACACCGGGGAGCTGTTTTTT.

The rearrangement links TRBV10-3 to TRBJ1-1; TRBD1 matches 8 bases. The germline gives CDR1 ENHRY, CDR2 SYGVKD. The V gene end was trimmed by 3 bases and the J gene end by 4 bases; junction bases not matched to a gene: 1. The length of the CDR3 is 13 residues. CDR3 bases: TGTGCCATCAGTGAAGGACAGGGCACTGAAGCTTTCTTT. Protein product: CAISEGQGTEAFF.

There are a few counts of this clone. In DNA, the CDR3 is TGTGCCATCAGTGGAGGAGGATACATGAACACTGAAGCTTTCTTT. This gives the protein CAISGGGYMNTEAFF. The chain employs TRBV10-3 and TRBJ1-1, with D hard to call. Germline values: CDR1 ENHRY, CDR2 SYGVKD. V was shortened by 4 bases and J by 0 bases, with 12 bases between the two germline ends. The CDR3 runs to 15 residues.

The V gene is TRBV10-3, the J gene TRBJ2-3, with 7 bases fitting TRBD1. The CDR3 sequence is 12 residues long. Losses at the gene ends were 6 bases for V and 6 bases for J; bases not matched to a gene: 3. Germline assignment: CDR1 ENHRY and CDR2 SYGVKD. The CDR3 sequence is CAIRATGDTQYF. The CDR3 DNA reads as TGTGCCATCAGGGCGACAGGGGATACGCAGTATTTT.

V gene TRBV4-1 combines with J gene TRBJ2-7, with D perhaps TRBD1 (6 bases). CDR1 is MGHRA, CDR2 YSYEKL, per germline. V lost 4 bases and J lost 0, with 10 bases in between. The CDR3 is 14 amino acids. The CDR3: CASSRDKSSYEQYF. CDR3 in DNA: TGCGCCAGCAGCCGGGACAAGAGCTCCTACGAGCAGTACTTC.

This clone came up a few times. This rearrangement joins TRBV29-1 to TRBJ2-4; possibly TRBD1 or TRBD2 for D (6 bases each). Germline values: CDR1 SQVTM, CDR2 ANQGSEA. The CDR3 is made up of 15 amino acids. Trimming cost V 4 bases and J 0 bases, with 13 bases left between them. CDR3 coding DNA: TGCAGCGTTGTTTCTCGGGGGCTAGCCAAAAACATTCAGTACTTC. Translation: CSVVSRGLAKNIQYF.

The rearrangement uses TRBV9 and TRBJ1-2; D call uncertain. Germline V gene sequence: CDR1 SGDLS, CDR2 YYNGEE. V dropped 4 bases and J dropped 8 bases, with 24 bases sitting between them. The CDR3 runs to 16 residues. The CDR3 DNA reads TGTGCCAGCAGCTTGGCCGGCACGGTCAGGAGGAACGGCTACACCTTC. Translating gives CASSLAGTVRRNGYTF.

This clone was counted a few times. A read error may produce the germline difference seen at one junction end. The genes are TRBV19 and TRBJ2-7; possibly TRBD1 or TRBD2 for D (6 bases each). Germline V CDR1 and CDR2: LNHDA, SQIVND (reference sequence). This CDR3 region has 15 residues. The CDR3, as DNA: TGTGCCAGTACGGGTCCGGGAGCAGGGGAGTACGGGCAGTACTTC. Translation gives CASTGPGAGEYGQYF.

The chain employs TRBV5-6 and TRBJ2-3, with 7 bases fitting TRBD1. This CDR3 region has 15 residues. The V gene end was trimmed by 3 bases and the J gene end by 4 bases; junction bases not matched to a gene: 8. CDR1 and CDR2 (germline): SGHDT, YYEEEE. This CDR3 is CASSSRTGGADTQYF. CDR3 nucleotides: TGTGCCAGCAGCTCGCGGACAGGTGGGGCAGATACGCAGTATTTT.

The chain carries TRBV7-2 and TRBJ1-6, with a tentative D call TRBD1 (5 bases). This CDR3 is built from 15 residues. Deletions cut 5 bases from V and 5 bases from J, with 13 bases between. The V gene's germline CDR1 is SGHTA and CDR2 FQGNSA. The CDR3 nucleotides read TGTGCCAGCAGCCCCCGAAGGGGCCATAATTCACCCCTCCACTTT. It translates to CASSPRRGHNSPLHF.

The sample holds a few counts of this clone. This chain links TRBV9 with TRBJ1-1, with no clear D. Germline V gene data show CDR1 as SGDLS and CDR2 as YYNGEE. The CDR3 sequence is 14 residues long. Trimming left V 6 bases short and J 4 bases short, with 16 bases between. CDR3 region: CASTSPTVGTEAFF. The CDR3 nucleotides are TGTGCCAGCACCTCACCGACGGTAGGCACTGAAGCTTTCTTT.

This chain connects TRBV6-4 to TRBJ2-3; D uncertain. V was shortened by 3 bases and J by 0 bases, with 7 bases between the two germline ends. Germline V lookup: CDR1 MRHNA, CDR2 SNTAGT. The CDR3 covers 14 residues. The CDR3 DNA reads TGTGCCAGCAGTGATGGACGGAGCACAGATACGCAGTATTTT. The encoded protein is CASSDGRSTDTQYF.

This clone was seen a few times. The CDR3 loop reads CASSLTGIAEAFF. The CDR3 DNA follows: TGTGCCAGCAGCCTCACAGGGATCGCTGAAGCTTTCTTT. The rearrangement links TRBV14 to TRBJ1-1, with D maybe TRBD1 (6 bases). The CDR3 loop spans 13 amino acids. V gave up 4 bases and J gave up 6 bases, with 12 bases separating them. In germline, CDR1 is SGHDN, CDR2 FVKESK.

V and J are TRBV4-2 and TRBJ2-7, with unresolved D. V lost 0 bases to trimming and J lost 0 bases, with 12 bases between them. The CDR3 has 16 amino acids. Germline CDR1 is LGHNA and CDR2 is YNFKEQ. DNA for the CDR3: TGTGCCAGCAGCCAAGACCTAACCTCGAGCTCCTACGAGCAGTACTTC. It translates to CASSQDLTSSSYEQYF.

The genes are TRBV5-6 and TRBJ2-2, with D unresolved. The germline CDR1 and CDR2 sequences are SGHDT and YYEEEE. The length of the CDR3 is 14 residues. Trimming left V 0 bases short and J 4 bases short, with 7 bases between. CDR3 region: CASSLVRTTGELFF. The CDR3 region has the DNA TGTGCCAGCAGCTTGGTACGGACCACCGGGGAGCTGTTTTTT.

In its sample, this clone was seen a few times. V is TRBV29-1 and J is TRBJ1-4; no clear D gene. CDR3 length: 13 amino acids. V lost 3 bases, J lost 8 bases, and 13 bases lay in between. Germline values: CDR1 SQVTM, CDR2 ANQGSEA. CDR3 amino acids: CSVELNPGEKLFF. The CDR3 nucleotides read TGCAGCGTTGAGCTTAACCCGGGGGAAAAACTGTTTTTT.

The V call is TRBV6-5, the J call TRBJ2-2; the match to TRBD1 covers 11 bases. Losses at the gene ends were 5 bases for V and 3 bases for J; bases not matched to a gene: 2. CDR3 length: 15 residues. From germline, CDR1 is MNHEY and CDR2 SVGAGI. The CDR3 DNA sequence: TGTGCCAGCAGTAGGACAGGGGGCGACACCGGGGAGCTGTTTTTT. It yields the protein CASSRTGGDTGELFF.

This clone was seen only a few times. The chain carries TRBV30 and TRBJ2-7, with D perhaps TRBD1 (6 bases). V was cut by 1 base and J by 2 bases, with 18 bases left in between. The CDR3 runs to 16 residues. The germline V gene encodes CDR1 GTSNPN and CDR2 SVGIG (reference sequence). As DNA, the CDR3 is TGTGCCTGGAGTGGACAGGTTAAGGGCCTAGCCTACGAGCAGTACTTC. The encoded protein is CAWSGQVKGLAYEQYF.

This clone was counted only a few times. This chain joins TRBV6-1 and TRBJ2-3, with a weak D call TRBD2 (6 bases). CDR1 and CDR2 from the germline V gene are MNHNS and SASEGT. The V end lost 10 bases, the J end lost 0 bases, and 17 bases lay between the germline ends. CDR3 length: 15 residues. The CDR3 coding sequence is TGTGCCACCCTCAGTCGAGGGAGGAGCACAGATACGCAGTATTTT. Its protein is CATLSRGRSTDTQYF.

V gene TRBV11-2 combines with J gene TRBJ2-5; TRBD1 aligns across 11 bases. The CDR3 is made up of 15 amino acids. Germline V CDR1 and CDR2: SGHAT, FQNNGV. V lost 3 bases, J lost 1 base, and 1 base stayed unmatched. CDR3 nucleotides: TGTGCCAGCAGCTTCGGGACAGGGGGCCAAGAGACCCAGTACTTC. This translates into CASSFGTGGQETQYF.